Below, 8 T cell receptor beta chains from the same sample are listed, as sequenced in a study of T cell repertoires in cytomegalovirus infection. Which antigens these TCRs recognize remains unknown. TCRdb passed the reads through MiXCR, listing each CDR3 protein once. The table includes 640,000 or so distinct CDR3 sequences, around 31% detected once. Sequenced here: cultured PBMCs, sampled from culture after CMV antigen stimulation. Receptor source: a human donor in good health (CMV status not recorded). Some clones in this sample may be carry-over from other donors' samples.

The chain couples TRBV19 to TRBJ1-4; D is unresolved. CDR1 and CDR2 from the germline V gene are LNHDA and SQIVND (reference sequence). CDR3 size: 15 residues. V was shortened by 5 bases and J by 8 bases, with 18 bases between the two germline ends. The CDR3 loop is CASSSSGIGWEKLFF. The CDR3 nucleotides are TGTGCCAGTAGTTCCTCGGGGATCGGTTGGGAAAAACTGTTTTTT.

This clonotype was seen a handful of times. V gene TRBV25-1 combines with J gene TRBJ1-5; 7 bases agree with TRBD1. J gave up 6 bases and V 6 bases, and 11 bases lay outside the gene matches. The CDR3 loop spans 15 amino acids. Germline lookup yields CDR1 MGHDK and CDR2 SYGVNS. CDR3 DNA: TGTGCCAGCAGCGAAGGGGCAGGGGGAGGTCAGCCCCAGCATTTT. This encodes CASSEGAGGGQPQHF. Together with reference TRBV25-1 and TRBJ1-5, the CDR3 gives the full variable domain: EADIYQTPRYLVIGTGKKITLECSQTMGHDKMYWYQQDPGMELHLIHYSYGVNSTEKGDLSSESTVSRIRTEHFPLTLESARPSHTSQYLCASSEGAGGGQPQHFGDGTRLSIL.

With regard to this clonotype: The germline gene is not matched at one end of the junction; a read error may be the cause. The V call is TRBV18, the J call TRBJ1-2, with D possibly matching TRBD1 (5 bases). Germline CDR1 is KGHSH and CDR2 is LQKENI. The CDR3 consists of 17 residues. The CDR3: CASSLTTGTLLRPGYTF. The CDR3 bases are TGTGCCAGCTCTCTAACCACCGGGACTCTTCTCAGGCCTGGCTATACCTTC.

The gene calls are TRBV12-3 or TRBV12-4 and TRBJ2-2; weak D call: TRBD2 (6 bases). The V and J ends lost 3 bases and 5 bases respectively, with 13 bases between them. The CDR3 has 15 amino acids. CDR3 amino acids: CASSLREPETGELFF. The CDR3 DNA sequence: TGTGCCAGCAGTTTGCGGGAACCGGAGACCGGGGAGCTGTTTTTT.

The CDR3 region is CSALDSGANVLTF. DNA for the CDR3: TGCAGTGCGCTGGACTCTGGGGCCAACGTCCTGACTTTC. V usage is TRBV20-1 and J usage is TRBJ2-6; D gene unclear. V lost 6 bases and J lost 0, with 6 bases in between. The CDR3 has 13 residues. CDR1 is DFQATT and CDR2 is SNEGSKA in the germline V gene (reference sequence).

The CDR3 loop reads CASSWYREGEQYF. The CDR3 DNA sequence: TGTGCCAGCAGCTGGTACCGCGAGGGGGAGCAGTACTTC. The genes are TRBV5-4 and TRBJ2-7; D may correspond to TRBD1 or TRBD2 (5 bases each). V shed 3 bases and J shed 7 bases, with 14 bases lying between them. The length of the CDR3 is 13 residues. The germline V gene has CDR1 SGHNT and CDR2 YYREEE (reference sequence).

This sequence joins TRBV7-8 and TRBJ2-2; 7 bases map to TRBD1. The CDR3 length is 17 residues. V lost 4 bases and J lost 4; bases outside the gene matches: 12. Germline V gene sequence: CDR1 SGHVS, CDR2 FQNEAQ. The CDR3 nucleotides read TGTGCCAGCAGCTCCTATCTAGACAGGGTTGGCACCGGGGAGCTGTTTTTT. As protein: CASSSYLDRVGTGELFF. The variable domain in full, with the rest retrieved from reference TRBV7-8 and TRBJ2-2, is GAGVSQSPRYKVAKRGQDVALRCDPISGHVSLFWYQQALGQGPEFLTYFQNEAQLDKSGLPSDRFFAERPEGSVSTLKIQRTQQEDSAVYLCASSSYLDRVGTGELFFGEGSRLTVL.

This chain joins TRBV12-3 or TRBV12-4 and TRBJ2-2; D gene unclear. The V end lost 6 bases, the J end lost 3 bases, and 14 bases lay between the germline ends. The CDR3 extends over 15 amino acids. DNA for the CDR3: TGTGCCAGCAGCCCCATGATGGGTGACACCGGGGAGCTGTTTTTT. This gives the protein CASSPMMGDTGELFF.